The 14 T cell receptor beta chains reported below all come from one sample, sequenced in a study of CD8+ T cells in alopecia areata. Extracted RNA was reverse transcribed, and the resulting cDNA served as sequencing template. Libraries were prepared by immunoSEQ multiplex PCR; TCRdb keeps only in-frame clonotypes and omits some of them. This table holds 140,000 to 150,000 clones, 50% to 65% found once. The treatment was: oral pan-JAK inhibitor, 5-10 mg twice daily. The sequencing used CD8+ T cells sorted from blood, collected at week 4, from a patient treated with tofacitinib. The receptors here all came from a human donor with alopecia areata.

Turning to this clone: The sample carries other DNA sequences with the same CDR3. The rearrangement joins TRBV30 to TRBJ1-1; D is possibly TRBD1 (5 bases). Per the germline V gene, CDR1 is GTSNPN and CDR2 is SVGIG (reference sequence). The V end was cut by 0 bases, the J end by 5 bases, with 10 bases between. This CDR3 comprises 13 residues. CDR3 residues: CAWSVDGGTEAFF. CDR3 DNA sequence: TGTGCCTGGAGTGTAGATGGGGGGACTGAAGCTTTCTTT.

The V call is TRBV5-1, the J call TRBJ1-1; D gene unclear. Germline CDR1 SGHRS, CDR2 YFSETQ. The CDR3 is 13 residues long. The V and J ends lost 3 bases and 5 bases respectively, with 11 bases between them. The CDR3 region has the DNA TGCGCCAGCAGCTCTTGGTTGGGGACTGAAGCTTTCTTT. This gives the protein CASSSWLGTEAFF.

This clone appeared a single time. The same CDR3 is also encoded by other DNA sequences in this sample. The chain employs TRBV15 and TRBJ1-5; no firm D call. The CDR3 length is 13 residues. CDR1 LNHNV and CDR2 YYDKDF come from the germline V gene (reference sequence). V was clipped by 2 bases and J by 4 bases, with 6 bases between them. Here the CDR3 reads CATSRRGNQPQHF. Here the CDR3 DNA reads TGTGCCACCAGCAGACGGGGAAATCAGCCCCAGCATTTT.

This clone was counted a few times. The rearrangement joins TRBV10-2 to TRBJ2-7; possibly TRBD2 for D (6 bases). The CDR3 totals 13 residues. V was trimmed by 8 bases and J by 1 base, leaving 12 bases between them. CDR1 and CDR2 (germline): WSHSY, SAAADI. Here the CDR3 DNA reads TGCGCCAGCTCTAGCGACGGGTCCTACGAGCAGTACTTC. This codes for CASSSDGSYEQYF.

This chain connects TRBV30 to TRBJ2-7, with no clear D. This CDR3 has 12 residues. Germline values: CDR1 GTSNPN, CDR2 SVGIG (reference sequence). Trimming removed 1 base from V and 2 bases from J, with 6 bases in between. The DNA for the CDR3 is TGTGCCTGGAGTGAAGTGCCCTACGAGCAGTACTTC. Residues: CAWSEVPYEQYF.

This chain joins TRBV29-1 and TRBJ1-1; D gene ambiguous. The CDR3 spans 10 residues. Germline V gene sequence: CDR1 SQVTM, CDR2 ANQGSEA. The germline V and J ends were trimmed by 5 bases and 6 bases, with 7 bases remaining between them. The DNA for the CDR3 is TGCAGCGTTAGGGATCCTGAAGCTTTCTTT. Translating gives CSVRDPEAFF.

The chain links TRBV4-1 to TRBJ2-7; D is uncertain. The CDR3 contains 15 residues. Trimming took off 2 bases at V and 2 bases at J, with 13 bases between the two ends. Germline CDR1 reads MGHRA; CDR2 reads YSYEKL. The chain's CDR3 is CASSQSDTRPYEQYF. DNA for the CDR3: TGCGCCAGCAGCCAATCTGACACGCGACCCTACGAGCAGTACTTC.

Points on this clone: A far larger clone is only one base removed, so a read error is likely. The rearrangement uses TRBV27 and TRBJ2-3; 10 positions match TRBD1. Germline loops: CDR1 MNHEY, CDR2 SMNVEV (reference sequence). This CDR3 is built from 14 residues. The trim removed 5 bases at V and 4 bases at J, leaving 3 bases unmatched. CDR3 sequence reads: CASSVTGGADTQYF. For the CDR3, the DNA is TGTGCCAGCAGTGTGACAGGGGGCGCAGATACGCAGTATTTT.

A note on this clone: One end of the junction does not line up with germline, which may come from a read error. The chain is built from TRBV19 and TRBJ2-2; TRBD2 might be the D (6 bases). This CDR3 is built from 16 residues. Germline V gene lookup returns CDR1 LNHDA and CDR2 SQIVND (reference sequence). The CDR3: CASRTLWGRNAGELFF. The CDR3 DNA sequence: TGTGCCAGTAGGACGCTCTGGGGGAGGAACGCCGGGGAGCTGTTTTTT.

This clone occurred a few times. The genes are TRBV19 and TRBJ1-1; no firm D call. The CDR3 has 15 residues. Looked up from germline, CDR1 is LNHDA and CDR2 is SQIVND (reference sequence). Trimming left V 2 bases short and J 1 base short, with 11 bases between. The CDR3 DNA follows: TGTGCCAGTAGTATATTCGACACACCGAACACTGAAGCTTTCTTT. It translates to CASSIFDTPNTEAFF.

The chain is built from TRBV7-3 and TRBJ2-7; maybe TRBD2 (6 bases). Trimming removed 3 bases at V and 5 bases at J, with 11 bases between. This CDR3 has 13 amino acids. Germline loops: CDR1 SGHTA, CDR2 FQGTGA. The DNA for the CDR3 is TGTGCCAGCAGCTTGGGGGGAGAGGACGAGCAGTACTTC. Translation: CASSLGGEDEQYF.

The chain has TRBV25-1 and TRBJ1-1; D gene ambiguous. Trimming took 6 bases from V and 3 from J, leaving 8 bases between them. The CDR3 consists of 12 residues. The V gene's germline CDR1 is MGHDK and CDR2 SYGVNS. CDR3 region: CASRNRYTEAFF. CDR3 sequence (DNA): TGTGCCAGCAGAAACCGTTACACTGAAGCTTTCTTT.

The chain uses TRBV30 and TRBJ2-1; TRBD1 is a possible D gene (6 bases). CDR1 and CDR2 from the germline V gene are GTSNPN and SVGIG (reference sequence). V was shortened by 2 bases and J by 1 base, with 12 bases between the two germline ends. The CDR3 length is 15 residues. The CDR3 coding sequence is TGTGCCTGGAGTCTCTTGGGGGCTTCCTACAATGAGCAGTTCTTC. This gives the protein CAWSLLGASYNEQFF.

The sample holds a few counts of this clone. J is TRBJ2-5 and V is TRBV9; D may match TRBD1 or TRBD2 (5 bases each). V gave up 5 bases and J gave up 3 bases, with 17 bases separating them. The CDR3 has 15 amino acids. The germline V gene has CDR1 SGDLS and CDR2 YYNGEE. The CDR3 DNA reads TGTGCCAGCAGTCGAGTCCCGGGGCCTAAAGAGACCCAGTACTTC. Its protein is CASSRVPGPKETQYF.